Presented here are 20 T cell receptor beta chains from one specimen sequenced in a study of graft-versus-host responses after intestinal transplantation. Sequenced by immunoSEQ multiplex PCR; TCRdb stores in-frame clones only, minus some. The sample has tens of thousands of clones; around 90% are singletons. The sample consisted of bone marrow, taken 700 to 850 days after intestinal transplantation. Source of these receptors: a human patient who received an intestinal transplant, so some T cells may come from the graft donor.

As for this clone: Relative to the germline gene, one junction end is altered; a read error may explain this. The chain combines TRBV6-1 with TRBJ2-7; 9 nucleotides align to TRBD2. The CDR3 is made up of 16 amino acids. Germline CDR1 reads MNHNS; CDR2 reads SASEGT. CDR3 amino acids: CAISAGAGGMFDEQYF. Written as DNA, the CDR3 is TGTGCCATCAGTGCGGGAGCGGGAGGTATGTTTGACGAGCAGTACTTC.

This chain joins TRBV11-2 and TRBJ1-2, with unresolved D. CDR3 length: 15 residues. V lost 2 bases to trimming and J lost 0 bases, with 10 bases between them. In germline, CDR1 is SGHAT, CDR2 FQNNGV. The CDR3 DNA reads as TGTGCCAGCAGCTTAATTCGGAAAACTAACTATGGCTACACCTTC. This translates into CASSLIRKTNYGYTF.

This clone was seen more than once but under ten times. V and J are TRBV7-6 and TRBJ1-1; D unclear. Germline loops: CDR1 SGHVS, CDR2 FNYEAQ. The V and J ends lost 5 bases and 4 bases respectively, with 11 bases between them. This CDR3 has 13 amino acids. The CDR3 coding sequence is TGTGCCAGCAGCCCCCCAGAGCCCACTGAAGCTTTCTTT. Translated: CASSPPEPTEAFF.

The CDR3 loop reads CASSLQGPQNSYEQYF. DNA of the CDR3: TGTGCCAGCAGCTTACAAGGACCACAAAACTCCTACGAGCAGTACTTC. This chain links TRBV7-3 with TRBJ2-7; D is unclear. V lost 2 bases and J 0 bases, leaving 14 bases between the germline ends. Germline CDR1 is SGHTA and CDR2 is FQGTGA. The length of the CDR3 is 16 residues.

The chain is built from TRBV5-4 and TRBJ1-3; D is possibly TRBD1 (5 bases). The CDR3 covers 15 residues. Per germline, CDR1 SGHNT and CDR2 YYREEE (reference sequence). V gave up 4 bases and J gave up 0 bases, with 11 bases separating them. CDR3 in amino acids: CASSPSGFSGNTIYF. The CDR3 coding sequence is TGTGCCAGCAGCCCATCAGGGTTCTCTGGAAACACCATATATTTT.

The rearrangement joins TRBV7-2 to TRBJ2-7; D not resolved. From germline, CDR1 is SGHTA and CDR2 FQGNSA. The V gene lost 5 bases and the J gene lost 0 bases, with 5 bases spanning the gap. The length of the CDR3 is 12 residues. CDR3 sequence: CASSATSYEQYF. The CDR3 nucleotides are TGTGCCAGCAGCGCGACCTCCTACGAGCAGTACTTC.

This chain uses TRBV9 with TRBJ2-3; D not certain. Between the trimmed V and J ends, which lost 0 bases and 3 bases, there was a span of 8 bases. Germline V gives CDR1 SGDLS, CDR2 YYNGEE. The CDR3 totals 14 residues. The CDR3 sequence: CASSVGEETDTQYF. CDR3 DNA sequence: TGTGCCAGCAGCGTAGGTGAGGAAACAGATACGCAGTATTTT.

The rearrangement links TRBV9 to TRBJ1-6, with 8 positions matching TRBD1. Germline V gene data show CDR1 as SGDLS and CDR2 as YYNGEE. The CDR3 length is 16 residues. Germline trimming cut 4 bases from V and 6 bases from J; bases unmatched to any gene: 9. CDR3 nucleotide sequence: TGTGCCAGCAGCCCACGGCCGGGACAGGTTAATTCACCCCTCCACTTT. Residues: CASSPRPGQVNSPLHF.

The CDR3 DNA sequence: TGTGCCAGCAGTTACTCGCCTAGCTACACCGGGGAGCTGTTTTTT. Protein: CASSYSPSYTGELFF. V is TRBV6-5 and J is TRBJ2-2; TRBD2 might be the D (5 bases). With 0 bases removed from V and 3 bases from J, the gap between germline ends came to 8 bases. Germline V gives CDR1 MNHEY, CDR2 SVGAGI. The CDR3 has 15 residues.

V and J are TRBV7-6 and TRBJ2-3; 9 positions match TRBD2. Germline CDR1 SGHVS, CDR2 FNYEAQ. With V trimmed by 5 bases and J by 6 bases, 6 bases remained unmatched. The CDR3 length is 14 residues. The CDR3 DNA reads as TGTGCCAGCAGCACAGGGACTAGCTGGGATACGCAGTATTTT. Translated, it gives CASSTGTSWDTQYF.

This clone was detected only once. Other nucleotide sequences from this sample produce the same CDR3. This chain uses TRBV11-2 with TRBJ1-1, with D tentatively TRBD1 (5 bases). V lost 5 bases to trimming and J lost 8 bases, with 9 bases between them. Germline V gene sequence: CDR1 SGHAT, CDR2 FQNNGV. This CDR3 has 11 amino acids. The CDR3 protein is CASSRTLEAFF. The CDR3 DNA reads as TGTGCCAGCAGCAGGACATTAGAAGCTTTCTTT. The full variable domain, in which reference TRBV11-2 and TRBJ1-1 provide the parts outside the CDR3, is EAGVAQSPRYKIIEKRQSVAFWCNPISGHATLYWYQQILGQGPKLLIQFQNNGVVDDSQLPKDRFSAERLKGVDSTLKIQPAKLEDSAVYLCASSRTLEAFFGQGTRLTVV.

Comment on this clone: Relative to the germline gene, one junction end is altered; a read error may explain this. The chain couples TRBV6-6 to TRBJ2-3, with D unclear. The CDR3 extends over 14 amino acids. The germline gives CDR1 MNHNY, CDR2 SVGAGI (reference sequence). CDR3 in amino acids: CASSSNLGTDTQYF. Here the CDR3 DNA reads TGTGCCAGCAGTTCGAATCTCGGCACGGATACGCAGTATTTT.

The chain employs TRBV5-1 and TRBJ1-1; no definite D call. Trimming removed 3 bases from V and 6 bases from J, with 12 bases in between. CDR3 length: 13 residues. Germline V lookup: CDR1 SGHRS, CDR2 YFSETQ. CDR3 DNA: TGCGCCAGCAGCTCAAATGTCGCAGCTGAAGCTTTCTTT. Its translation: CASSSNVAAEAFF.

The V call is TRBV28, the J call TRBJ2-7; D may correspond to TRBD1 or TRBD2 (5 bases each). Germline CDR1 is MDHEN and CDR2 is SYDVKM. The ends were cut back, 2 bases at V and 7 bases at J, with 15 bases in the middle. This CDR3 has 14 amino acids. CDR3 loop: CASSLIDSSGEQYF. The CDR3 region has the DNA TGTGCCAGCAGTTTAATTGACAGTTCGGGGGAGCAGTACTTC.

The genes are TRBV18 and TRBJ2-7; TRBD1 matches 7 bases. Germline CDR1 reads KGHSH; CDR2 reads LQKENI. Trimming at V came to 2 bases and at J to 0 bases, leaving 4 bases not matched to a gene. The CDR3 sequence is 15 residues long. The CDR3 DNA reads TGTGCCAGCTCACCAACAGGGGTCAACTCCTACGAGCAGTACTTC. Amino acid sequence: CASSPTGVNSYEQYF.

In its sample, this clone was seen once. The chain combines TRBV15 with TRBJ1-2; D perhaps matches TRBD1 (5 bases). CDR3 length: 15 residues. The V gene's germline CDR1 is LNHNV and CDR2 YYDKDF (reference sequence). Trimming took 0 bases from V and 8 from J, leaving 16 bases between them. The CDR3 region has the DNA TGTGCCACCAGCAGAGATCGGGGGGGAGGTTACGGCTACACCTTC. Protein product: CATSRDRGGGYGYTF. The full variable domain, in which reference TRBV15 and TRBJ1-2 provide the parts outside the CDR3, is DAMVIQNPRYQVTQFGKPVTLSCSQTLNHNVMYWYQQKSSQAPKLLFHYYDKDFNNEADTPDNFQSRRPNTSFCFLDIRSPGLGDTAMYLCATSRDRGGGYGYTFGSGTRLTVV.

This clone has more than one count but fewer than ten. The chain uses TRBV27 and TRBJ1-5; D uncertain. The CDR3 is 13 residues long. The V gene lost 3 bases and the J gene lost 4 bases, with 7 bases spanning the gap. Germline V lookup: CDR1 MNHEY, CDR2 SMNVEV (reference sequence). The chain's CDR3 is CASSFFPNQPQHF. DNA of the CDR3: TGTGCCAGCAGTTTTTTCCCGAATCAGCCCCAGCATTTT.

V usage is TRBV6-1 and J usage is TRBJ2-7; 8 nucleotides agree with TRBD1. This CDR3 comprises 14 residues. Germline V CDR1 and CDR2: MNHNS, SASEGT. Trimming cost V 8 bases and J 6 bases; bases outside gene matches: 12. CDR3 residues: CASARGQGATEQYF. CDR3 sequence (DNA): TGTGCCAGCGCCCGGGGGCAGGGGGCAACCGAGCAGTACTTC.

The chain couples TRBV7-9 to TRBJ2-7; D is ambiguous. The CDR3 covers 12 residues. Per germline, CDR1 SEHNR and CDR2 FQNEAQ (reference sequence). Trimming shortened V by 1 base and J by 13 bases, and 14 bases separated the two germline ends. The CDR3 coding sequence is TGTGCCAGCAGCTTAGGGACCTACTATTCATACTTC. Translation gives CASSLGTYYSYF.

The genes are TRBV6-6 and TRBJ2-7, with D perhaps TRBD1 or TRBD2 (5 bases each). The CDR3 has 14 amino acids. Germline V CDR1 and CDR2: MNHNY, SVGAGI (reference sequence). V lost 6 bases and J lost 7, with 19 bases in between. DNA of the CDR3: TGTGCCAGCAGCACCTGGGGAGCAGAGGGGGAGCAGTACTTC. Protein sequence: CASSTWGAEGEQYF.